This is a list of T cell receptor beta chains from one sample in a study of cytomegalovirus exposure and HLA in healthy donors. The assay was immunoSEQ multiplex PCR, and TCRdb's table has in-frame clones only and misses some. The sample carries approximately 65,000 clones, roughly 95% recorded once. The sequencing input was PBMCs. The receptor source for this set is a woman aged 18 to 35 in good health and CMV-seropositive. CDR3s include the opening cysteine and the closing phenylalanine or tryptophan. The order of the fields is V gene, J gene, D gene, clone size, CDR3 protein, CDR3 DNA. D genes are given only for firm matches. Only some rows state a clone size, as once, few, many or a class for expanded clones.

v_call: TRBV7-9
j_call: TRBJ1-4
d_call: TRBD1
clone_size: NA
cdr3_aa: CASSPRTGSEKLFF
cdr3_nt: TGTGCCAGCAGCCCACGGACAGGGAGCGAAAAACTGTTTTTT

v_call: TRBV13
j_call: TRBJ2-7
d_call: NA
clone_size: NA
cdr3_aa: CASSRGGAYEQYF
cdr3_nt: TGTGCCAGCAGCCGGGGCGGGGCCTACGAGCAGTACTTC

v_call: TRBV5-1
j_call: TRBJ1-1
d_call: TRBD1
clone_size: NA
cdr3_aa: CASSKGQGGTEAFF
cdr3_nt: TGCGCCAGCAGCAAGGGACAGGGAGGCACTGAAGCTTTCTTT

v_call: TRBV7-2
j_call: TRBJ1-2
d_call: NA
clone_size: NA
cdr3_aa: CASSFSQMGQGRSYGYTF
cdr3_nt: TGTGCCAGCAGCTTCTCCCAAATGGGGCAGGGAAGGAGCTATGGCTACACCTTC

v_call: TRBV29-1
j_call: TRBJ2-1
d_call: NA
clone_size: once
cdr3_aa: CSSFGTEQFF
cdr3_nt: TGCAGCTCGTTTGGGACAGAGCAGTTCTTC

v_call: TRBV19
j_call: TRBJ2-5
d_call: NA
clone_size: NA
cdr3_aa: CASSILIRGSETQYF
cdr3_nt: TGTGCCAGTAGTATTTTAATCAGGGGATCGGAGACCCAGTACTTC

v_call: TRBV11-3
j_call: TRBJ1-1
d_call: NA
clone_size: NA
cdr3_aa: CASSFRAGGEAFF
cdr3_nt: TGTGCCAGCAGCTTTCGGGCCGGAGGTGAAGCTTTCTTT

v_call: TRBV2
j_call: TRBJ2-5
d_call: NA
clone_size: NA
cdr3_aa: CASRRDVETQYF
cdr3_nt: TGTGCCAGCAGGCGCGATGTAGAGACCCAGTACTTC

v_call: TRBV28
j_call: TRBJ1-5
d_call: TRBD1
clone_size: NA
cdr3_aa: CASSWDREDQPQHF
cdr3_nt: TGTGCCAGCAGTTGGGACAGGGAGGACCAGCCCCAGCATTTT

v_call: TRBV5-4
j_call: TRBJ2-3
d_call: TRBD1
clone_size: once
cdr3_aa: CASSQDREIDTQYF
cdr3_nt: TGTGCCAGCAGCCAAGACAGGGAGATAGATACGCAGTATTTT

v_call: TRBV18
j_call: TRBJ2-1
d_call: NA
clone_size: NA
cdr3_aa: CASSPLGALTSNEQFF
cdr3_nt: TGTGCCAGCTCACCCCTAGGGGCTCTTACTTCCAATGAGCAGTTCTTC

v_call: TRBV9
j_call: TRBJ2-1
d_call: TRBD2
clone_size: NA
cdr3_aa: CASSPLAGTYNEQFF
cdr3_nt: TGTGCCAGCAGCCCCTTAGCGGGAACCTACAATGAGCAGTTCTTC

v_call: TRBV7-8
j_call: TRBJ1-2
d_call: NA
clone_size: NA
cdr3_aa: CASSLGGQRVYTF
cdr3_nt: TGTGCCAGCAGCTTAGGGGGGCAGAGGGTCTACACCTTC

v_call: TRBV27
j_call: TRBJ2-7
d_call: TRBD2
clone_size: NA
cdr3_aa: CASSPLAGHGEQYF
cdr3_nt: TGTGCCAGCAGTCCCCTAGCGGGTCATGGAGAGCAGTACTTC

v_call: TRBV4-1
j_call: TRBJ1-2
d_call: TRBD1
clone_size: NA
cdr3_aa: CASSQALRAGGDGYTF
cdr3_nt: TGCGCCAGCAGCCAAGCTCTGCGGGCAGGGGGCGATGGCTACACCTTC

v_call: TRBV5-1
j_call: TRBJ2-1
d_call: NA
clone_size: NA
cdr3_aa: CASSLEPGNEQFF
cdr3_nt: TGCGCCAGCAGCTTGGAGCCAGGGAATGAGCAGTTCTTC

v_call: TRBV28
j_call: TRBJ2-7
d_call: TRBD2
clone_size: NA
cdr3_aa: CASRKAGTSGIYEQYF
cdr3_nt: TGTGCCAGCAGGAAAGCCGGGACTAGCGGGATCTACGAGCAGTACTTC

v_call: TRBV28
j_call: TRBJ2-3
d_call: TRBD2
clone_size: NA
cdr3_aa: CASRVAGGGADTQYF
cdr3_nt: TGTGCCAGCAGAGTAGCGGGAGGGGGGGCAGATACGCAGTATTTT

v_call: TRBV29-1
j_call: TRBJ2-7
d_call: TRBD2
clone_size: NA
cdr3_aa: CSVEVSSGAYEQYF
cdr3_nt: TGCAGCGTTGAAGTGTCTAGCGGAGCCTACGAGCAGTACTTC

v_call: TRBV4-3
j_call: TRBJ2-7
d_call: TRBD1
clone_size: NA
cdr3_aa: CASSQSPEQGAGEQYF
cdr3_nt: TGCGCCAGCAGCCAATCCCCCGAACAGGGGGCAGGCGAGCAGTACTTC

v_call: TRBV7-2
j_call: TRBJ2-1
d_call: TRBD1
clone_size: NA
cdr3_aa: CASSLVETGEQFF
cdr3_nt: TGTGCCAGCAGCTTAGTAGAGACAGGGGAGCAGTTCTTC

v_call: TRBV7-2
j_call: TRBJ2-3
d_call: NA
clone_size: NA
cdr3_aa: CASSSGGGKADTQYF
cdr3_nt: TGTGCCAGCAGCTCCGGCGGCGGGAAGGCAGATACGCAGTATTTT

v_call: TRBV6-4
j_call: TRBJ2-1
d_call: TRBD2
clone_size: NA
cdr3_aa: CASSSTSGSRANEQFF
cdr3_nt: TGTGCCAGCAGCTCGACTAGCGGGAGTCGGGCCAATGAGCAGTTCTTC

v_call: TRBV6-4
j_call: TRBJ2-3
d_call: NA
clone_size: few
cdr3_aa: CASSDSTSTDTQYF
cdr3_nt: TGTGCCAGCAGTGACTCGACTAGCACAGATACGCAGTATTTT

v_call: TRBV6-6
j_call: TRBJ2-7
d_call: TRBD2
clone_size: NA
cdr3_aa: CASSSPGLIKEQYF
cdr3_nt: TGTGCCAGCAGCTCACCGGGACTAATCAAGGAGCAGTACTTC

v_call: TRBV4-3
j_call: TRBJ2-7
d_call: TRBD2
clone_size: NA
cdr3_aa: CASSQEGWGGEQYF
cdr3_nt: TGCGCCAGCAGCCAAGAGGGATGGGGGGGAGAGCAGTACTTC

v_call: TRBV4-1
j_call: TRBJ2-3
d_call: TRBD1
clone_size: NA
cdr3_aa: CASSHFDRGDTDTQYF
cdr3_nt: TGCGCCAGCAGCCATTTCGACAGGGGTGACACAGATACGCAGTATTTT